A single sample gave rise to the 2 T cell receptor beta chains below, sequenced in a study of blood T cell repertoires in COVID-19. Assay: immunoSEQ multiplex PCR; the TCRdb copy retains only in-frame clones and omits some. Here the sample spans about 40,000 clones, under 90% being singletons. Sequencing was performed on peripheral blood. These receptors were taken from a woman in her 70s with acute or convalescent COVID-19.

The V and J genes are TRBV5-1 and TRBJ2-3; tentative D call: TRBD1 (6 bases). The CDR3 contains 16 residues. Germline CDR1 is SGHRS and CDR2 is YFSETQ. Between the trimmed V and J ends, which lost 4 bases and 11 bases, there was a span of 26 bases. The CDR3 sequence: CASSTRSGVGVGQQYF. The CDR3 coding sequence is TGCGCCAGCAGCACAAGATCAGGGGTAGGGGTAGGACAGCAGTATTTT.

The chain links TRBV6-6 to TRBJ2-1, with D tentatively TRBD2 (5 bases). Deletions cut 5 bases from V and 8 bases from J, with 22 bases between. Germline V gene sequence: CDR1 MNHNY, CDR2 SVGAGI (reference sequence). CDR3 length: 16 amino acids. This CDR3 is CASSLTPGGTLDEQFF. DNA of the CDR3: TGTGCCAGCAGTCTTACCCCTGGAGGTACTTTGGATGAGCAGTTCTTC.